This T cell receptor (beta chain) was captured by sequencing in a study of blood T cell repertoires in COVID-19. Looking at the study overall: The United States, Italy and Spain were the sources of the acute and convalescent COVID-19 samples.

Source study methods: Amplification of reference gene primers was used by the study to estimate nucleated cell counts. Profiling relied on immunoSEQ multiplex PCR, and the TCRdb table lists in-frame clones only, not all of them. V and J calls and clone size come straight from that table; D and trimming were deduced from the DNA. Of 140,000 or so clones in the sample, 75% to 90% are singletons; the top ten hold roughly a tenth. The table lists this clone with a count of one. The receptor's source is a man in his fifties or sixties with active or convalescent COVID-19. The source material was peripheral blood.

The CDR3 protein is CASSQDSTGDNYGYTF. CDR3 DNA: TGCGCCAGCAGCCAAGATAGTACAGGGGATAACTATGGCTACACCTTC. V is TRBV4-1 and J is TRBJ1-2, with TRBD1 identical over 7 bases. Per germline, CDR1 MGHRA and CDR2 YSYEKL. This CDR3 is 16 amino acids long. V was clipped by 0 bases and J by 1 base; unmatched bases: 5.